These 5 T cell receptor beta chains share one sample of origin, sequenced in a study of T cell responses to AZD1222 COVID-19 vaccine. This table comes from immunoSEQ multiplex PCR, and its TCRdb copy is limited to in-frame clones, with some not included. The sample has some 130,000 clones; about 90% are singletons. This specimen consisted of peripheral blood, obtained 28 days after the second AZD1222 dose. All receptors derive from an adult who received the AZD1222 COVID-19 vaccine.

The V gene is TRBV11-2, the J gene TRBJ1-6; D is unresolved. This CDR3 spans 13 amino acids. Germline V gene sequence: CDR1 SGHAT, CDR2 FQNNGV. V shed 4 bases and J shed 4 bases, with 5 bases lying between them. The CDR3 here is CASSSQYNSPLHF. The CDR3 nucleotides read TGTGCCAGCAGCTCTCAGTATAATTCACCCCTCCACTTT.

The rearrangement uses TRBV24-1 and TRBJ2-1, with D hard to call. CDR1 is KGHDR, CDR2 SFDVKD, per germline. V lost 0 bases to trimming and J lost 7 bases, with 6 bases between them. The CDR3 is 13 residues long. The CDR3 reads CATSDLPRNEQFF. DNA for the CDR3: TGTGCCACCAGTGATTTGCCCAGGAATGAGCAGTTCTTC.

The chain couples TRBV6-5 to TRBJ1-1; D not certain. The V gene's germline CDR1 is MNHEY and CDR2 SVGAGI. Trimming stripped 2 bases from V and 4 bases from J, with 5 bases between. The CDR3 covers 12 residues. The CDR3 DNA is TGTGCCAGCAGTTACAAGGGCACTGAAGCTTTCTTT. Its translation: CASSYKGTEAFF.

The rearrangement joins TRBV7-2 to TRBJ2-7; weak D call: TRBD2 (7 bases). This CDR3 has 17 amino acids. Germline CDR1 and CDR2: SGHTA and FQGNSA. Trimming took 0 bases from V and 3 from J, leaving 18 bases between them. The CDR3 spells CASSLATGGQGFYEQYF. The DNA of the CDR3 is TGTGCCAGCAGCTTAGCTACCGGGGGGCAGGGGTTCTACGAGCAGTACTTC.

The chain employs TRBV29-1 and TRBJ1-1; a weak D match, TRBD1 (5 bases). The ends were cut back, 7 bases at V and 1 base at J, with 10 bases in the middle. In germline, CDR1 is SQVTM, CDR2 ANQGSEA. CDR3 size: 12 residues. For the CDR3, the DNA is TGCAGCGCTGACAGACAGAACACTGAAGCTTTCTTT. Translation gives CSADRQNTEAFF.